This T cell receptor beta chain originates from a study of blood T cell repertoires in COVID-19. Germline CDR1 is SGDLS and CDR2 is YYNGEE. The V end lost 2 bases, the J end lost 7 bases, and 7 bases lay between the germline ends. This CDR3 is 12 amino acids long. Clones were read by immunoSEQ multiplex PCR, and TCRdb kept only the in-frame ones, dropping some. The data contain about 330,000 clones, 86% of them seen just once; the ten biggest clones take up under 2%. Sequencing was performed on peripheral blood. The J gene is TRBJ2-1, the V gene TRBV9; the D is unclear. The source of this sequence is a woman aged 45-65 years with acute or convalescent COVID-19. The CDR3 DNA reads TGTGCCAGCAGCGTGAACGAGAATGAGCAGTTCTTC. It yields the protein CASSVNENEQFF.